Each of the 18 T cell receptor beta chains below was sequenced from the same sample in a study of cytomegalovirus exposure and HLA in healthy donors. Both 60 Vbeta primers and 13 Jbeta primers went into the PCR. Sequencing used immunoSEQ multiplex PCR; TCRdb keeps in-frame clones, though not all of them. The sample comprises under 150,000 clones, around three quarters of which are singletons, and around 1.9% rests with the top ten. The sequencing input was PBMCs. These receptors were taken from a woman in her thirties or forties in good health and CMV-seronegative.

The chain uses TRBV4-1 and TRBJ2-1, with a weak D call TRBD1 (6 bases). The germline V gene encodes CDR1 MGHRA and CDR2 YSYEKL. The CDR3 is 15 amino acids. With 4 bases removed from V and 0 bases from J, the gap between germline ends came to 10 bases. The CDR3 loop reads CASSLGQSSYNEQFF. The CDR3 coding sequence is TGCGCCAGCAGCCTCGGACAGAGCTCCTACAATGAGCAGTTCTTC.

V gene TRBV6-1 combines with J gene TRBJ1-5, with 7 bases aligning to TRBD1. Germline loops: CDR1 MNHNS, CDR2 SASEGT. V shed 7 bases and J 2 bases; nucleotides not matched to a gene: 8. The CDR3 covers 15 residues. The chain's CDR3 is CASNRDRVGNQPQHF. CDR3 in DNA: TGTGCCAGCAACCGCGACAGGGTTGGCAATCAGCCCCAGCATTTT.

The CDR3, as DNA: TGTGCTAGTGGGACGAGGGAGACCCAGTACTTC. This gives the protein CASGTRETQYF. This chain uses TRBV12-5 with TRBJ2-5; D unclear. The CDR3 is 11 amino acids. CDR1 LGHNT and CDR2 FRNRAP come from the germline V gene. V dropped 6 bases and J dropped 5 bases, with 7 bases sitting between them.

This clone has more than one count but fewer than ten. J is TRBJ2-3 and V is TRBV15; TRBD2 matches 7 bases. V lost 8 bases to trimming and J lost 0 bases; unmatched junction nucleotides: 8. Germline loops: CDR1 LNHNV, CDR2 YYDKDF (reference sequence). This CDR3 is built from 15 residues. Here the CDR3 reads CATGEGSPSTDTQYF. The CDR3 nucleotides read TGTGCCACCGGGGAGGGGAGTCCTAGCACAGATACGCAGTATTTT.

The V and J genes are TRBV7-9 and TRBJ2-7, with a tentative D call TRBD2 (8 bases). The germline V gene encodes CDR1 SEHNR and CDR2 FQNEAQ (reference sequence). The CDR3 spans 15 residues. Trimming took 7 bases from V and 4 from J, leaving 20 bases between them. The CDR3 DNA follows: TGTGCCAGCAAGATGATAGCGGGACAGTCTTACGAGCAGTACTTC. It codes for CASKMIAGQSYEQYF. The whole variable domain, filled in from reference TRBV7-9 and TRBJ2-7, reads DTGVSQNPRHKITKRGQNVTFRCDPISEHNRLYWYRQTLGQGPEFLTYFQNEAQLEKSRLLSDRFSAERPKGSFSTLEIQRTEQGDSAMYLCASKMIAGQSYEQYFGPGTRLTVT.

The V call is TRBV5-6, the J call TRBJ1-2; D is ambiguous. The V gene's germline CDR1 is SGHDT and CDR2 YYEEEE. There are 14 residues in the CDR3. V lost 2 bases and J lost 8, with 16 bases in between. The CDR3 coding sequence is TGTGCCAGCAGCTTTATGATTGGATGGAGGGGCTACACCTTC. This gives the protein CASSFMIGWRGYTF.

J is TRBJ1-1 and V is TRBV18; D unclear. The germline V and J ends were trimmed by 1 base and 4 bases, with 19 bases remaining between them. The CDR3 spans 17 residues. Germline V gene data show CDR1 as KGHSH and CDR2 as LQKENI. CDR3: CASSPRAARGSGTEAFF. The CDR3 nucleotides read TGTGCCAGCTCACCACGGGCAGCACGAGGGTCTGGCACTGAAGCTTTCTTT.

This chain links TRBV29-1 with TRBJ2-1; the match to TRBD1 covers 10 bases. This CDR3 has 15 residues. Trimming cost V 7 bases and J 8 bases; bases outside gene matches: 14. CDR1 and CDR2 (germline): SQVTM, ANQGSEA. The CDR3, as DNA: TGCAGCGCAGAACTATCCGGGACAGGGGACGATGAGCAGTTCTTC. Its protein product is CSAELSGTGDDEQFF.

V is TRBV6-5 and J is TRBJ2-7, with D perhaps TRBD1 (7 bases). Trimming removed 1 base from V and 5 bases from J, with 12 bases in between. The CDR3 runs 14 residues. In germline, CDR1 is MNHEY, CDR2 SVGAGI. CDR3 nucleotide sequence: TGTGCCAGCAGTTACTTAACCAGGGGGGACGAGCAGTACTTC. Amino acids: CASSYLTRGDEQYF.

This clone was detected only once. The CDR3 DNA follows: TGTGCCAGCAGCTTGTCTTTCGAGGAGACCCAGTACTTC. It is translated as CASSLSFEETQYF. The chain couples TRBV5-4 to TRBJ2-5, with D unclear. The ends were cut back, 1 base at V and 5 bases at J, with 9 bases in the middle. Germline CDR1 reads SGHNT; CDR2 reads YYREEE (reference sequence). This CDR3 is 13 amino acids long.

This clone appeared a single time. The chain carries TRBV19 and TRBJ2-3; TRBD1 aligns across 8 bases. Germline trimming cut 5 bases from V and 5 bases from J; bases unmatched to any gene: 15. The CDR3 contains 17 residues. Germline V gene lookup returns CDR1 LNHDA and CDR2 SQIVND (reference sequence). The CDR3 coding sequence is TGTGCCAGTAGTTCCCAGCCCTCCGGGACAGGTGTAGATACGCAGTATTTT. The encoded protein is CASSSQPSGTGVDTQYF.

CDR3 in amino acids: CSSLGGLTGDTQYF. The DNA for the CDR3 is TGCAGCTCTTTAGGGGGCCTAACGGGGGATACGCAGTATTTT. The rearrangement links TRBV29-1 to TRBJ2-3; 7 bases line up with TRBD1. The CDR3 totals 14 residues. Germline V gives CDR1 SQVTM, CDR2 ANQGSEA. With 8 bases clipped from V and 6 bases from J, the junction kept 14 bases outside the gene matches.

The chain combines TRBV10-1 with TRBJ2-2, with TRBD1 matching over 7 bases. Germline values: CDR1 WNHNN, CDR2 SYGVQD (reference sequence). Losses at the gene ends were 5 bases for V and 3 bases for J; bases not matched to a gene: 6. The CDR3 is 15 residues long. The CDR3 reads CASSQTQGDTGELFF. The CDR3, as DNA: TGCGCCAGCAGTCAAACTCAGGGGGACACCGGGGAGCTGTTTTTT.

This clone showed up just once. The chain carries TRBV5-1 and TRBJ2-3; 7 bases match TRBD1. Germline V gives CDR1 SGHRS, CDR2 YFSETQ. J lost 5 bases, V lost 0 bases, and 6 bases had no gene match. The CDR3 loop spans 15 amino acids. In nucleotides, the CDR3 is TGCGCCAGCAGCTTGGTGGGACAGTTCGTAGATACGCAGTATTTT. It is translated as CASSLVGQFVDTQYF.

The rearrangement joins TRBV7-2 to TRBJ2-1, with 10 nucleotides matching TRBD1. This CDR3 spans 15 amino acids. Germline CDR1 reads SGHTA; CDR2 reads FQGNSA. J gave up 8 bases and V 5 bases, and 9 bases lay outside the gene matches. As DNA, the CDR3 is TGTGCCAGCAGCCCGGAGGGACAGGGGCTCGATGAGCAGTTCTTC. Its translation: CASSPEGQGLDEQFF. Complete variable domain (other parts from reference TRBV7-2 and TRBJ2-1): GAGVSQSPSNKVTEKGKDVELRCDPISGHTALYWYRQSLGQGLEFLIYFQGNSAPDKSGLPSDRFSAERTGGSVSTLTIQRTQQEDSAVYLCASSPEGQGLDEQFFGPGTRLTVL.

This chain joins TRBV28 and TRBJ2-1; 8 bases align to TRBD2. Germline V CDR1 and CDR2: MDHEN, SYDVKM. The CDR3 length is 16 residues. V trimming: 8 bases; J trimming: 5 bases; junction bases outside the gene matches: 14. The CDR3: CASLRGGAHRDNEQFF. CDR3 in DNA: TGTGCCAGCCTTCGGGGGGGGGCCCACCGTGACAATGAGCAGTTCTTC.

The V call is TRBV27, the J call TRBJ2-7; 10 bases line up with TRBD1. V lost 6 bases to trimming and J lost 5 bases; unmatched junction nucleotides: 10. This CDR3 is built from 15 residues. Germline V gene lookup returns CDR1 MNHEY and CDR2 SMNVEV (reference sequence). The CDR3 DNA sequence: TGTGCCAGCAGCCTCGAGACAGGGGGCAGAAACGAGCAGTACTTC. Amino acids: CASSLETGGRNEQYF.

The chain uses TRBV13 and TRBJ1-2; maybe TRBD1 (5 bases). Germline V lookup: CDR1 PRHDT, CDR2 FYEKMQ (reference sequence). Between the trimmed V and J ends, which lost 5 bases and 6 bases, there was a span of 10 bases. CDR3 size: 12 residues. In DNA form, the CDR3 reads TGTGCCAGCAGCCGGGGGAGGGATGGCTACACCTTC. Amino acid sequence: CASSRGRDGYTF.